Presented here are 24 T cell receptor beta chains from one specimen sequenced in a study of human T cells and chemical hapten exposure. Someone pulled total RNA out of unfractionated whole blood. TCRdb reprocessed the 5' RACE reads via MiXCR and lists one record per CDR3 protein. The data show about 140,000 distinct CDR3 sequences, about 4% seen once. The receptors derive from a female donor in good health.

There are many counts of this clonotype. The rearrangement links TRBV30 to TRBJ1-2; the D is unclear. From germline, CDR1 is GTSNPN and CDR2 SVGIG (reference sequence). This CDR3 has 17 amino acids. Trimming shortened V by 2 bases and J by 2 bases, and 21 bases separated the two germline ends. CDR3 DNA: TGTGCCTGGAGTTCATCGAGACTCCGGACCACCAACTATGGCTACACCTTC. Protein product: CAWSSSRLRTTNYGYTF.

This clonotype was seen many times. The V and J genes are TRBV5-1 and TRBJ1-2, with D unresolved. The V gene lost 4 bases and the J gene lost 4 bases, with 11 bases spanning the gap. Germline CDR1 reads SGHRS; CDR2 reads YFSETQ. This CDR3 has 13 amino acids. The CDR3 reads CASSVEGSYGYTF. CDR3 bases: TGCGCCAGCAGCGTAGAAGGCTCCTATGGCTACACCTTC.

The sample holds many counts of this clonotype. The chain employs TRBV12-3 or TRBV12-4 and TRBJ1-1; 7 positions match TRBD1. Germline trimming cut 4 bases from V and 4 bases from J; bases unmatched to any gene: 3. The CDR3 loop spans 13 amino acids. The CDR3 loop is CASSYGQATEAFF. The CDR3 DNA reads as TGTGCCAGCAGTTACGGACAGGCCACTGAAGCTTTCTTT.

This clonotype was counted only a few times. The chain combines TRBV20-1 with TRBJ2-2, with 10 positions matching TRBD1. The CDR3 totals 14 residues. J gave up 4 bases and V 6 bases, and 5 bases lay outside the gene matches. From germline, CDR1 is DFQATT and CDR2 SNEGSKA (reference sequence). The CDR3 region has the DNA TGCAGTGCCCTGGGACAGGGGAGCACCGGGGAGCTGTTTTTT. It codes for CSALGQGSTGELFF.

This clonotype was counted at least ten times. This chain links TRBV12-3 or TRBV12-4 with TRBJ1-2, with 7 bases identical to TRBD1. V lost 4 bases to trimming and J lost 4 bases; unmatched junction nucleotides: 12. This CDR3 is 16 amino acids long. The CDR3 sequence is CASSSTTGQGIYGYTF. In DNA form, the CDR3 reads TGTGCCAGCAGTTCCACGACAGGGCAGGGGATCTATGGCTACACCTTC.

The chain couples TRBV3-1 to TRBJ2-6; maybe TRBD1 (6 bases). The V gene's germline CDR1 is LGHDT and CDR2 YNNKEL (reference sequence). This CDR3 has 16 residues. V was cut by 4 bases and J by 2 bases, with 12 bases left in between. The CDR3, as DNA: TGTGCCAGCAGCCGAAGGGCAGGGGCTGGGGCCAACGTCCTGACTTTC. Amino acid sequence: CASSRRAGAGANVLTF.

This clonotype was picked up many times. This chain links TRBV10-3 with TRBJ2-3; D is unresolved. V lost 3 bases, J lost 1 base, and 2 bases lay in between. Germline V CDR1 and CDR2: ENHRY, SYGVKD. The CDR3 runs 12 residues. CDR3 DNA sequence: TGTGCCATCAGTGAAGGCACAGATACGCAGTATTTT. Its protein is CAISEGTDTQYF.

This clonotype was observed many times. V usage is TRBV29-1 and J usage is TRBJ1-4; no definite D call. The CDR3 spans 12 residues. Germline-derived CDR1 and CDR2 are SQVTM and ANQGSEA. Trimming pared 6 bases from V and 5 bases from J, leaving 10 bases between. The CDR3 sequence is CSVAGSNEKLFF. CDR3 bases: TGCAGCGTCGCGGGCTCAAATGAAAAACTGTTTTTT.

This clonotype has a count of ten or more. The chain joins TRBV9 to TRBJ1-1, with a tentative D call TRBD1 (6 bases). Trimming left V 0 bases short and J 3 bases short, with 6 bases between. From germline, CDR1 is SGDLS and CDR2 YYNGEE. This CDR3 contains 13 residues. CDR3: CASSVGGHTEAFF. Written as DNA, the CDR3 is TGTGCCAGCAGCGTAGGGGGGCACACTGAAGCTTTCTTT. The whole variable domain, remainder taken from reference TRBV9 and TRBJ1-1, is DSGVTQTPKHLITATGQRVTLRCSPRSGDLSVYWYQQSLDQGLQFLIQYYNGEERAKGNILERFSAQQFPDLHSELNLSSLELGDSALYFCASSVGGHTEAFFGQGTRLTVV.

In regard to this clonotype: The junction departs from germline at one end; a sequencing error may be responsible. The chain combines TRBV20-1 with TRBJ1-2; 10 bases are a match to TRBD1. CDR1 and CDR2 (germline): DFQATT, SNEGSKA (reference sequence). This CDR3 contains 13 residues. The CDR3 spells CSAGDRGRYGDTF. The CDR3 DNA sequence: TGCAGTGCTGGGGACAGGGGACGCTATGGCGACACCTTC.

This clonotype has at least ten counts. The chain carries TRBV7-8 and TRBJ2-3; TRBD2 agrees at 13 bases. The CDR3 is 18 residues long. CDR1 is SGHVS, CDR2 FQNEAQ, per germline. The ends lost 5 bases at V and 4 bases at J; junction bases unmatched: 12. In DNA, the CDR3 is TGTGCCAGCAGCGGCGGGACTAGCGGGGCCTCTCGCCCAGATACGCAGTATTTT. This translates into CASSGGTSGASRPDTQYF.

This clonotype was counted only a few times. The chain has TRBV6-2 or TRBV6-3 and TRBJ2-7, with 8 bases matching TRBD2. Germline CDR1 reads MNHEY; CDR2 reads SVGEGT. V was clipped by 4 bases and J by 3 bases; unmatched bases: 11. This CDR3 has 16 amino acids. In DNA, the CDR3 is TGTGCCAGCAGTTTACGATTTAGCGGGGTCTTCTACGAGCAGTACTTC. Amino acid sequence: CASSLRFSGVFYEQYF.

This clonotype was recorded at least ten times. This chain links TRBV15 with TRBJ1-1; 7 nucleotides agree with TRBD1. With V trimmed by 0 bases and J by 7 bases, 8 bases remained unmatched. The CDR3 extends over 15 amino acids. CDR1 LNHNV and CDR2 YYDKDF come from the germline V gene (reference sequence). The CDR3 DNA follows: TGTGCCACCAGCAGAGATCTCCACAGGGGTAATGAAGCTTTCTTT. Translated, it gives CATSRDLHRGNEAFF.

This clonotype was detected many times. This chain connects TRBV30 to TRBJ1-2; D gene ambiguous. V was pared by 2 bases and J by 0 bases, with 4 bases between. CDR3 length: 12 residues. Germline CDR1 GTSNPN, CDR2 SVGIG (reference sequence). CDR3 amino acids: CAWSQANYGYTF. Here the CDR3 DNA reads TGTGCCTGGAGTCAAGCTAACTATGGCTACACCTTC.

This clonotype was seen at least ten times. CDR3 amino acids: CASSLYRTPQETQYF. CDR3 coding DNA: TGTGCCAGTAGCCTATACAGGACCCCTCAAGAGACCCAGTACTTC. The chain joins TRBV19 to TRBJ2-5, with a tentative D call TRBD1 (5 bases). V dropped 6 bases and J dropped 2 bases, with 16 bases sitting between them. Germline loops: CDR1 LNHDA, CDR2 SQIVND (reference sequence). The CDR3 sequence is 15 residues long.

This clonotype was found many times. This rearrangement joins TRBV7-9 to TRBJ1-6, with D uncertain. The V end lost 3 bases, the J end lost 1 base, and 7 bases lay between the germline ends. The CDR3 extends over 15 amino acids. CDR1 is SEHNR and CDR2 is FQNEAQ in the germline V gene (reference sequence). This CDR3 is CASSLEVSYNSPLHF. Written as DNA, the CDR3 is TGTGCCAGCAGCTTGGAGGTATCCTATAATTCACCCCTCCACTTT. Full variable domain (missing parts from reference TRBV7-9 and TRBJ1-6): DTGVSQNPRHKITKRGQNVTFRCDPISEHNRLYWYRQTLGQGPEFLTYFQNEAQLEKSRLLSDRFSAERPKGSFSTLEIQRTEQGDSAMYLCASSLEVSYNSPLHFGNGTRLTVT.

This clonotype came up many times. The J gene is TRBJ1-2, the V gene TRBV12-3 or TRBV12-4; possible D gene TRBD1, 6 bases. The V and J ends lost 6 bases and 0 bases respectively, with 20 bases between them. CDR3 length: 17 residues. The CDR3 is CASSPERQGQPNYGYTF. Written as DNA, the CDR3 is TGTGCCAGCAGCCCCGAGAGACAAGGACAGCCTAACTATGGCTACACCTTC.

This clonotype was counted many times. This chain connects TRBV5-6 to TRBJ1-2, with D tentatively TRBD1 (5 bases). From germline, CDR1 is SGHDT and CDR2 YYEEEE. V was pared by 5 bases and J by 8 bases, with 10 bases between. The CDR3 length is 11 residues. This CDR3 is CASSRGQGYTF. The DNA of the CDR3 is TGTGCCAGCAGTAGAGGACAAGGCTACACCTTC. Based on the CDR3 plus reference TRBV5-6 and TRBJ1-2, the full variable domain is DAGVTQSPTHLIKTRGQQVTLRCSPKSGHDTVSWYQQALGQGPQFIFQYYEEEERQRGNFPDRFSGHQFPNYSSELNVNALLLGDSALYLCASSRGQGYTFGSGTRLTVV.

On this clonotype itself: This may arise from a read error, as a much more abundant clone is one base away. This chain uses TRBV3-1 with TRBJ1-5; D uncertain. The CDR3 totals 12 residues. The germline V gene encodes CDR1 LGHDT and CDR2 YNNKEL (reference sequence). The CDR3, as DNA: TGTGCCAGCAGTCTGACCAATCGGCCCCAGCATTTT. This codes for CASSLTNRPQHF.

At least ten counts were recorded for this clonotype. The rearrangement links TRBV5-6 to TRBJ2-3; D is perhaps TRBD1 (6 bases). Trimming cost V 0 bases and J 2 bases, with 7 bases left between them. Germline V gene data show CDR1 as SGHDT and CDR2 as YYEEEE. This CDR3 spans 14 amino acids. The CDR3 sequence: CASSLGGPTDTQYF. The CDR3 nucleotides are TGTGCCAGCAGCTTGGGGGGGCCCACAGATACGCAGTATTTT.

This clonotype was recorded at least ten times. V usage is TRBV14 and J usage is TRBJ1-2; no reliable D call. Germline loops: CDR1 SGHDN, CDR2 FVKESK. The CDR3 has 21 amino acids. V was shortened by 3 bases and J by 6 bases, with 35 bases between the two germline ends. As DNA, the CDR3 is TGTGCCAGCAGCCAGAGAGTCGGAGGGAATCCCTCTTTTGTGGGGTTTGATGGCTACACCTTC. This codes for CASSQRVGGNPSFVGFDGYTF.

This clonotype appeared many times. The chain combines TRBV27 with TRBJ2-1, with D uncertain. This CDR3 spans 11 amino acids. Trimming pared 3 bases from V and 7 bases from J, leaving 4 bases between. CDR1 and CDR2 from the germline V gene are MNHEY and SMNVEV (reference sequence). Written as DNA, the CDR3 is TGTGCCAGCAGTTTTTTTAATGAGCAGTTCTTC. Amino acids: CASSFFNEQFF.

In its sample, this clonotype was seen a few times. V gene TRBV7-7 combines with J gene TRBJ2-3; the match to TRBD2 covers 11 bases. Germline CDR1 is SSHAT and CDR2 is FNYEAQ (reference sequence). Trimming took 2 bases from V and 6 from J; bases not matched to a gene: 1. The CDR3 spans 14 residues. The CDR3 spells CASSLTSGGDTQYF. As DNA, the CDR3 is TGTGCCAGCAGCTTAACTAGCGGGGGTGATACGCAGTATTTT.

This clonotype was picked up many times. J is TRBJ2-1 and V is TRBV20-1; 10 bases fit TRBD2. In germline, CDR1 is DFQATT, CDR2 SNEGSKA (reference sequence). The CDR3 consists of 17 residues. The V and J ends lost 0 bases and 7 bases, in that order; junction bases with no gene match: 12. As DNA, the CDR3 is TGCAGTGCTAGAGAACGCCAGAGCGGGGGGGATTTGAATGAGCAGTTCTTC. It specifies CSARERQSGGDLNEQFF.